The 19 T cell receptor beta chains listed next were all sequenced from one sample in a study of Tregs in tolerant kidney transplant recipients. The repertoire was sequenced with immunoSEQ multiplex PCR; TCRdb's copy has only in-frame clones and lacks some. The sample yields more than 60,000 clones, 95% to 98% seen once. Here the sequenced sample was CD4+ T cells from blood, taken before the transplant. The source is a human donor who received a combined kidney and bone marrow transplant.

CDR3 DNA: TGTGCCACCAGCAGAGACCTCAGGGTGACCTCCTACGAGCAGTACTTC. Translating it yields CATSRDLRVTSYEQYF. V gene TRBV15 combines with J gene TRBJ2-7, with a possible D match to TRBD1 (5 bases). Trimming shortened V by 0 bases and J by 0 bases, and 12 bases separated the two germline ends. CDR3 length: 16 amino acids. Germline V gene sequence: CDR1 LNHNV, CDR2 YYDKDF (reference sequence).

The V and J genes are TRBV7-3 and TRBJ2-1; the match to TRBD2 covers 7 bases. Germline V gene sequence: CDR1 SGHTA, CDR2 FQGTGA. The CDR3 length is 16 residues. Trimming took 1 base from V and 3 from J; bases not matched to a gene: 6. CDR3 loop: CASSLRGLAGYNEQFF. DNA for the CDR3: TGTGCCAGCAGCTTAAGAGGTTTAGCGGGCTACAATGAGCAGTTCTTC. The entire variable domain, with the rest obtained from reference TRBV7-3 and TRBJ2-1, is as follows: GAGVSQTPSNKVTEKGKYVELRCDPISGHTALYWYRQSLGQGPEFLIYFQGTGAADDSGLPNDRFFAVRPEGSVSTLKIQRTERGDSAVYLCASSLRGLAGYNEQFFGPGTRLTVL.

This clone appeared a few times. This chain joins TRBV7-2 and TRBJ2-7, with D tentatively TRBD1 (5 bases). The CDR3 length is 13 residues. The germline V and J ends were trimmed by 6 bases and 3 bases, with 12 bases remaining between them. The germline gives CDR1 SGHTA, CDR2 FQGNSA. The CDR3 bases are TGTGCCAGCAGTCATGACAGAAACTACGAGCAGTACTTC. Translating gives CASSHDRNYEQYF.

The V and J genes are TRBV11-3 and TRBJ1-1; unclear D gene. Germline V lookup: CDR1 SGHNT, CDR2 YENEEA. Trimming took off 0 bases at V and 4 bases at J, with 6 bases between the two ends. The CDR3 contains 13 residues. The CDR3 sequence: CASSLERFTEAFF. In nucleotides, the CDR3 is TGTGCCAGCAGCTTAGAGAGGTTCACTGAAGCTTTCTTT.

The genes are TRBV30 and TRBJ2-1; no clear D. The CDR3 runs 12 residues. V lost 5 bases and J lost 3, with 8 bases in between. Germline V gene data show CDR1 as GTSNPN and CDR2 as SVGIG (reference sequence). The CDR3 region is CAWFSYYNEQFF. CDR3 bases: TGTGCCTGGTTTTCCTACTACAATGAGCAGTTCTTC.

This chain connects TRBV30 to TRBJ1-5, with D perhaps TRBD1 (6 bases). V lost 4 bases and J 7 bases, leaving 14 bases between the germline ends. The CDR3 is 13 amino acids. The germline CDR1 and CDR2 sequences are GTSNPN and SVGIG (reference sequence). The DNA of the CDR3 is TGTGCCTGGACCAACGGGGGGCGGCAGCCCCAGCATTTT. It is translated as CAWTNGGRQPQHF. Based on the CDR3 plus reference TRBV30 and TRBJ1-5, the full variable domain is SQTIHQWPATLVQPVGSPLSLECTVEGTSNPNLYWYRQAAGRGLQLLFYSVGIGQISSEVPQNLSASRPQDRQFILSSKKLLLSDSGFYLCAWTNGGRQPQHFGDGTRLSIL.

The V and J genes are TRBV5-5 and TRBJ1-6; 10 nucleotides match TRBD1. This CDR3 is 15 amino acids long. The germline V gene encodes CDR1 SGHKS and CDR2 YYEKEE (reference sequence). J gave up 7 bases and V 5 bases, and 6 bases lay outside the gene matches. The CDR3 bases are TGTGCCAGCAGAAAGACAGGGGGCACGAATTCACCCCTCCACTTT. It yields the protein CASRKTGGTNSPLHF.

V usage is TRBV12-5 and J usage is TRBJ2-7; 8 bases agree with TRBD1. Germline V gives CDR1 LGHNT, CDR2 FRNRAP. J lost 4 bases, V lost 1 base, and 12 bases had no gene match. The CDR3 sequence is 17 residues long. The chain's CDR3 is CASGLGHSGGQLYEQYF. The DNA for the CDR3 is TGTGCTAGTGGTTTGGGACACTCAGGGGGCCAATTGTACGAGCAGTACTTC.

The chain carries TRBV7-3 and TRBJ2-5; TRBD2 matches at 14 bases. The CDR3 length is 17 residues. V was pared by 1 base and J by 3 bases, with 4 bases of the junction left unmatched. In germline, CDR1 is SGHTA, CDR2 FQGTGA. The CDR3 loop is CASSLRPTSGGEETQYF. DNA of the CDR3: TGTGCCAGCAGCTTAAGGCCGACTAGCGGGGGGGAAGAGACCCAGTACTTC.

The V and J genes are TRBV27 and TRBJ2-1; D gene unclear. Trimming shortened V by 5 bases and J by 8 bases, and 7 bases separated the two germline ends. This CDR3 is built from 11 residues. From germline, CDR1 is MNHEY and CDR2 SMNVEV (reference sequence). This CDR3 is CASSGRYEQFF. The CDR3 region has the DNA TGTGCCAGCAGTGGTAGATATGAGCAGTTCTTC.

The sample holds a few counts of this clone. The V and J genes are TRBV28 and TRBJ1-2; D gene uncertain. CDR3 length: 12 amino acids. Deletions cut 3 bases from V and 4 bases from J, with 6 bases between. Germline lookup yields CDR1 MDHEN and CDR2 SYDVKM. The CDR3 region is CASSLSRYGYTF. The CDR3 DNA sequence: TGTGCCAGCAGTTTGAGCCGCTATGGCTACACCTTC.

J is TRBJ2-7 and V is TRBV7-8; TRBD2 agrees at 10 bases. This CDR3 comprises 19 residues. Trimming cost V 5 bases and J 5 bases; bases outside gene matches: 21. The germline V gene has CDR1 SGHVS and CDR2 FQNEAQ. This CDR3 is CASSPTGTHLAGVYHEQYF. CDR3 coding DNA: TGTGCCAGCAGCCCGACTGGGACACACCTAGCGGGAGTGTACCACGAGCAGTACTTC.

This clone was found once. The rearrangement uses TRBV6-1 and TRBJ1-2; D unclear. The CDR3 is 13 residues long. Germline CDR1 reads MNHNS; CDR2 reads SASEGT. V was clipped by 0 bases and J by 5 bases, with 7 bases between them. The CDR3 DNA reads TGTGCCAGCAGTGAAGCGGCAGCGTATGGCTACACCTTC. It encodes CASSEAAAYGYTF.

This chain connects TRBV28 to TRBJ1-2; D may be TRBD1 (5 bases). Germline lookup yields CDR1 MDHEN and CDR2 SYDVKM. CDR3 length equals 14 residues. Trimming pared 8 bases from V and 6 bases from J, leaving 19 bases between. CDR3 in amino acids: CASSPGTELDGYTF. The CDR3 nucleotides are TGTGCCAGCTCCCCGGGGACTGAATTGGATGGCTACACCTTC.

V usage is TRBV7-6 and J usage is TRBJ1-5; tentatively, D is TRBD1 (6 bases). Germline V gene sequence: CDR1 SGHVS, CDR2 FNYEAQ. The CDR3 covers 15 residues. Trimming took off 3 bases at V and 6 bases at J, with 15 bases between the two ends. CDR3 nucleotide sequence: TGTGCCAGCAGCTTGTTAGGGGGTGGGGGTCAGCCCCAGCATTTT. It yields the protein CASSLLGGGGQPQHF.

This chain connects TRBV4-2 to TRBJ2-2; D is ambiguous. CDR3 length equals 15 residues. Germline CDR1 is LGHNA and CDR2 is YNFKEQ. V was clipped by 1 base and J by 1 base, with 7 bases between them. Here the CDR3 reads CASSQAELNTGELFF. CDR3 DNA sequence: TGTGCCAGCAGCCAAGCAGAATTGAACACCGGGGAGCTGTTTTTT.

The rearrangement joins TRBV9 to TRBJ2-1; TRBD2 agrees at 13 bases. Germline V lookup: CDR1 SGDLS, CDR2 YYNGEE. Unmatched junction bases numbered 8, after V lost 0 bases and J lost 2 bases. CDR3 length equals 19 residues. The CDR3 DNA sequence: TGTGCCAGCAGCGTAGCTGTTACTAGCGGGAGGGGGACCTACAATGAGCAGTTCTTC. Translating it yields CASSVAVTSGRGTYNEQFF. The variable domain in full, with the rest retrieved from reference TRBV9 and TRBJ2-1, is DSGVTQTPKHLITATGQRVTLRCSPRSGDLSVYWYQQSLDQGLQFLIQYYNGEERAKGNILERFSAQQFPDLHSELNLSSLELGDSALYFCASSVAVTSGRGTYNEQFFGPGTRLTVL.

The V call is TRBV9, the J call TRBJ2-1; TRBD2 aligns across 7 bases. The CDR3 loop spans 14 amino acids. Germline V CDR1 and CDR2: SGDLS, YYNGEE. The V segment lost 0 bases and the J segment 8 bases; nucleotides outside the gene matches: 5. CDR3 DNA sequence: TGTGCCAGCAGCGTAGAGACTAGCAGGGATGAGCAGTTCTTC. Amino acids: CASSVETSRDEQFF.

CDR3 protein: CASSATGGYGYTF. In nucleotides, the CDR3 is TGTGCCAGCAGCGCCACAGGGGGCTATGGCTACACCTTC. The gene calls are TRBV7-9 and TRBJ1-2; TRBD1 aligns across 8 bases. V lost 5 bases and J lost 4; bases outside the gene matches: 3. Germline loops: CDR1 SEHNR, CDR2 FQNEAQ (reference sequence). This CDR3 has 13 amino acids.